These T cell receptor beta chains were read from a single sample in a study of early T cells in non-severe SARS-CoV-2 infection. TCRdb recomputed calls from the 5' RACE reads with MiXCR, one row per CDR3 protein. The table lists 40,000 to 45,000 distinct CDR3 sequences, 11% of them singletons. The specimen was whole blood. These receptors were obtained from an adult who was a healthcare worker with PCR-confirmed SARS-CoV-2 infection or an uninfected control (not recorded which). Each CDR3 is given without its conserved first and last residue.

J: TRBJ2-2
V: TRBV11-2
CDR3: ASSLSLAGDGELF

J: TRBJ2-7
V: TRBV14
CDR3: ASSQLVSWTGGYEQY

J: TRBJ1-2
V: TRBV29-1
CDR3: SDRTGAYGYT

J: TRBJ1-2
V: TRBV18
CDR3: ASSPDRANYGYT

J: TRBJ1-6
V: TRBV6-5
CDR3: ASKGYSSYNSPLH

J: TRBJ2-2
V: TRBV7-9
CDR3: ASSFYGLNTGELF

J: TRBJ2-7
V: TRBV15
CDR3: ATSRGVGGTYEQY

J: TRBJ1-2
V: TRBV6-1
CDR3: ASSEAFSNYGYT

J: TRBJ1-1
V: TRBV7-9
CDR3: ASSFGGLNTEAF

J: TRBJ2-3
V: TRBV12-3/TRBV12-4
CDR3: ASSLGTSGGVDTQY

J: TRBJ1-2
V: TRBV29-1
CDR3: SVEEGPTNYGYT

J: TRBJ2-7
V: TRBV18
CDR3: ASSSVGQGETYEQY

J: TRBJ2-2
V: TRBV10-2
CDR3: ASSESTRAGSTGELF

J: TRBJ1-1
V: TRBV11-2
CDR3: ASSLVQGPGLNTEAF

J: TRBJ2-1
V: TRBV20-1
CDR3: SARDPSLGEQF

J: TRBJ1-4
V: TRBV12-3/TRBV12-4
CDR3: ASSPRGGSEKLF

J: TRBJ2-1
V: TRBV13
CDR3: ASSLYRLAGATYNEQF

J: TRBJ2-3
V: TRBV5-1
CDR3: ASSLSADTQY

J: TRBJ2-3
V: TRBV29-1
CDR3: SVEDYGVSTDTQY

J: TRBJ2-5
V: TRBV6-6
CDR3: ASSGARRETQY

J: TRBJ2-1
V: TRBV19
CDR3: ASRYRGALQEQF

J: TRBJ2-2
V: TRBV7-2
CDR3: ASSSPGGGTGELF

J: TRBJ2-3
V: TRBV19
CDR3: ASSAGSRTDTQY

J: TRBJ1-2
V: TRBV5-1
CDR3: ASSVWTGNYGYT

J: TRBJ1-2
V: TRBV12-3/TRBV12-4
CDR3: ASSQTYLDNYGYT

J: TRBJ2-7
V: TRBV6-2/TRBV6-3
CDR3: ASSSPRGGSYEQY

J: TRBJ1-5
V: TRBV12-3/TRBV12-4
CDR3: ASTRTGGELTNQPQH

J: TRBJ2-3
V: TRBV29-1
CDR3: SSRGWLGTDTQY

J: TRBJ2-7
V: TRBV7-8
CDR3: ASSLVWDSSYEQY

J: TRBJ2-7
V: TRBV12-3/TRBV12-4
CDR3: ASSDRGYEQY

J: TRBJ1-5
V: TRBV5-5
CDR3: ASSMSDNQPQH

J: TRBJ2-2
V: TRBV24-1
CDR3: ATSDTTGVGELF

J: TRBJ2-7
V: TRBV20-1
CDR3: SASSDEQY

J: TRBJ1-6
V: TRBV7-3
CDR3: ASSEWTGGISPLH

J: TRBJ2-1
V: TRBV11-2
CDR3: ASSLDQPREQF

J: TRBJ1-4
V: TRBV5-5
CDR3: ASSPTRSNEKLF